The 23 T cell receptor beta chains listed next were all sequenced from one sample in a study of blood T cell repertoires in COVID-19. TCRdb's copy holds only in-frame clones and misses some; the assay was immunoSEQ multiplex PCR. The sample holds hundreds of thousands of clones, 85% to 90% seen once. Specimen: peripheral blood. The receptors shown here come from a man between 45 and 60 years old with COVID-19, enrolled during active disease.

The chain combines TRBV6-2 or TRBV6-3 with TRBJ2-5; a possible D gene is TRBD1 (6 bases). Germline lookup yields CDR1 MNHEY and CDR2 SVGEGT. V gave up 3 bases and J gave up 1 base, with 12 bases separating them. This CDR3 is 15 amino acids long. The CDR3: CASSYGQKIQETQYF. The CDR3, as DNA: TGTGCCAGCAGTTATGGACAGAAGATCCAAGAGACCCAGTACTTC.

This rearrangement joins TRBV13 to TRBJ1-1; 7 bases are shared with TRBD1. This CDR3 spans 14 amino acids. Looked up from germline, CDR1 is PRHDT and CDR2 is FYEKMQ (reference sequence). V shed 5 bases and J 6 bases; nucleotides not matched to a gene: 9. The CDR3 is CASSDGQVTAEAFF. The CDR3 DNA sequence: TGTGCCAGCAGCGACGGACAGGTAACTGCTGAAGCTTTCTTT.

The V and J genes are TRBV5-4 and TRBJ2-5; TRBD2 might be the D (6 bases). Germline V lookup: CDR1 SGHNT, CDR2 YYREEE (reference sequence). The V gene lost 4 bases and the J gene lost 5 bases, with 6 bases spanning the gap. The CDR3 is made up of 11 amino acids. In DNA form, the CDR3 reads TGTGCCAGCAGCCGGGGGGAGACCCAGTACTTC. Amino acids: CASSRGETQYF.

The chain couples TRBV5-6 to TRBJ2-1; TRBD2 might be the D (5 bases). Germline V gives CDR1 SGHDT, CDR2 YYEEEE. V gave up 0 bases and J gave up 4 bases, with 14 bases separating them. The CDR3 runs 16 residues. This CDR3 is CASSLVPPEVYNEQFF. As DNA, the CDR3 is TGTGCCAGCAGCTTGGTACCCCCGGAGGTGTACAATGAGCAGTTCTTC.

The count of this clone is one. This rearrangement joins TRBV7-2 to TRBJ1-5; TRBD1 matches 7 bases. Germline V lookup: CDR1 SGHTA, CDR2 FQGNSA. This CDR3 is built from 14 residues. V lost 3 bases and J lost 3; bases outside the gene matches: 2. The CDR3 coding sequence is TGTGCCAGCAGCTTCGACAGGGACAATCAGCCCCAGCATTTT. Its protein product is CASSFDRDNQPQHF.

CDR3 residues: CASSSRQGALGYTF. CDR3 coding DNA: TGTGCCAGCAGTTCGAGACAGGGTGCACTTGGCTACACCTTC. This chain connects TRBV6-2 or TRBV6-3 to TRBJ1-2, with 7 bases aligning to TRBD1. The ends lost 4 bases at V and 7 bases at J; junction bases unmatched: 9. The CDR3 covers 14 residues. Germline CDR1 reads MNHEY; CDR2 reads SVGEGT.

A few counts support this clone. The CDR3 nucleotides are TGTGCCAGCAGCTTAAAGGGGGCGGTAAAAGAGACCCAGTACTTC. Translation: CASSLKGAVKETQYF. This chain joins TRBV7-9 and TRBJ2-5; 7 bases map to TRBD1. This CDR3 comprises 15 residues. The V and J ends lost 2 bases and 3 bases, in that order; junction bases with no gene match: 6. Per germline, CDR1 SEHNR and CDR2 FQNEAQ (reference sequence).

V and J are TRBV27 and TRBJ1-2; 8 nucleotides agree with TRBD1. Germline trimming cut 3 bases from V and 6 bases from J; bases unmatched to any gene: 9. The CDR3 is 15 amino acids. The V gene's germline CDR1 is MNHEY and CDR2 SMNVEV (reference sequence). The CDR3 bases are TGTGCCAGCAGTTTGGACAGGGTCGGTTCGGATGGCTACACCTTC. Its translation: CASSLDRVGSDGYTF.

The chain has TRBV7-9 and TRBJ1-1; perhaps TRBD1 as D (6 bases). Trimming stripped 5 bases from V and 5 bases from J, with 15 bases between. The germline V gene has CDR1 SEHNR and CDR2 FQNEAQ (reference sequence). The CDR3 loop spans 14 amino acids. In DNA, the CDR3 is TGTGCCAGCAGCCCCGTGGGCCAGGGGACTGAAGCTTTCTTT. Its protein product is CASSPVGQGTEAFF.

The V call is TRBV18, the J call TRBJ2-1; TRBD2 aligns across 11 bases. The V gene end was trimmed by 3 bases and the J gene end by 5 bases; junction bases not matched to a gene: 3. The CDR3 loop spans 15 amino acids. Germline CDR1 and CDR2: KGHSH and LQKENI. The CDR3 bases are TGTGCCAGCTCACCCCCTAGCGGGAGGAACAATGAGCAGTTCTTC. This gives the protein CASSPPSGRNNEQFF.

The chain carries TRBV6-5 and TRBJ2-7, with 9 positions matching TRBD1. Germline CDR1 is MNHEY and CDR2 is SVGAGI. The CDR3 runs to 15 residues. The junction had 6 bases not matched to a gene; V was cut back by 6 bases and J by 0 bases. The CDR3 DNA reads TGTGCCAGCAGAAAGACAGGGGGGATCTCCTACGAGCAGTACTTC. As protein: CASRKTGGISYEQYF.

This chain uses TRBV7-2 with TRBJ2-7; 11 bases match TRBD2. CDR3 size: 18 residues. After removal of 1 base from V and 0 bases from J, the junction contained 8 bases not matched to a gene. Germline V lookup: CDR1 SGHTA, CDR2 FQGNSA. The chain's CDR3 is CASSLVGSGGGSSYEQYF. CDR3 bases: TGTGCCAGCAGCTTAGTTGGTAGCGGGGGGGGAAGCTCCTACGAGCAGTACTTC.

This chain joins TRBV5-1 and TRBJ1-6; D gene ambiguous. Germline CDR1 and CDR2: SGHRS and YFSETQ. The CDR3 runs to 15 residues. V lost 0 bases, J lost 8 bases, and 12 bases lay in between. The CDR3 loop is CASSLGGRVDSPLHF. The CDR3 nucleotides read TGCGCCAGCAGCTTGGGTGGGAGGGTCGATTCACCCCTCCACTTT.

The chain uses TRBV30 and TRBJ2-6, with 7 bases matching TRBD1. Trimming cost V 2 bases and J 2 bases; bases outside gene matches: 3. The CDR3 covers 15 residues. Germline V gives CDR1 GTSNPN, CDR2 SVGIG (reference sequence). Here the CDR3 DNA reads TGTGCCTGGAGTCACAGGGGAACTGGGGCCAACGTCCTGACTTTC. Residues: CAWSHRGTGANVLTF.

The V and J genes are TRBV13 and TRBJ1-5, with 9 bases aligning to TRBD1. J lost 9 bases, V lost 4 bases, and 13 bases had no gene match. Germline-derived CDR1 and CDR2 are PRHDT and FYEKMQ (reference sequence). The CDR3 totals 16 residues. The DNA for the CDR3 is TGTGCCAGCAGCTCATCCACCGGGACAGGGCTGGCGCCCCAGCATTTT. It codes for CASSSSTGTGLAPQHF.

The chain combines TRBV5-1 with TRBJ2-3, with TRBD2 matching 7 bases. In germline, CDR1 is SGHRS, CDR2 YFSETQ. The CDR3 length is 14 residues. V lost 9 bases to trimming and J lost 5 bases; unmatched junction nucleotides: 12. CDR3 amino acids: CATSSGGPEDTQYF. The CDR3 DNA reads as TGCGCCACTTCTAGCGGAGGGCCAGAAGATACGCAGTATTTT.

This sequence joins TRBV10-3 and TRBJ1-5, with D perhaps matching TRBD1 (6 bases). The V gene's germline CDR1 is ENHRY and CDR2 SYGVKD. The germline V and J ends were trimmed by 4 bases and 7 bases, with 14 bases remaining between them. CDR3 length equals 14 residues. The CDR3 loop is CAISVDRMAQPQHF. The CDR3 coding sequence is TGTGCCATCAGTGTCGACAGGATGGCACAGCCCCAGCATTTT.

The V gene is TRBV12-3 or TRBV12-4, the J gene TRBJ1-1, with unresolved D. Trimming took 7 bases from V and 4 from J, leaving 10 bases between them. CDR3 size: 12 residues. CDR3 in amino acids: CASNRGSTEAFF. Written as DNA, the CDR3 is TGTGCCAGCAACCGCGGTTCCACTGAAGCTTTCTTT.

This chain uses TRBV11-2 with TRBJ1-4, with 7 nucleotides matching TRBD1. V dropped 6 bases and J dropped 2; count of bases not matched to a gene: 9. Per the germline V gene, CDR1 is SGHAT and CDR2 is FQNNGV. The length of the CDR3 is 16 residues. CDR3 nucleotides: TGTGCCAGCAGATCGTTAAGGGGGCGGACTAATGAAAAACTGTTTTTT. Its protein product is CASRSLRGRTNEKLFF.

The chain joins TRBV7-8 to TRBJ1-5; the match to TRBD1 covers 9 bases. V lost 5 bases, J lost 7 bases, and 6 bases stayed unmatched. Germline CDR1 reads SGHVS; CDR2 reads FQNEAQ. CDR3 length equals 14 residues. The CDR3 DNA follows: TGTGCCAGCAGCACCCAGGACAGGGGACAGCCCCAGCATTTT. This codes for CASSTQDRGQPQHF. Complete variable domain (other parts from reference TRBV7-8 and TRBJ1-5): GAGVSQSPRYKVAKRGQDVALRCDPISGHVSLFWYQQALGQGPEFLTYFQNEAQLDKSGLPSDRFFAERPEGSVSTLKIQRTQQEDSAVYLCASSTQDRGQPQHFGDGTRLSIL.

The chain carries TRBV7-8 and TRBJ2-3; weak D call: TRBD2 (7 bases). In germline, CDR1 is SGHVS, CDR2 FQNEAQ. The CDR3 covers 12 residues. V lost 1 base and J lost 9, with 8 bases in between. CDR3 in DNA: TGTGCCAGCAGCTTAGGGGGGGGCACGCAGTATTTT. Translation gives CASSLGGGTQYF.

The chain is built from TRBV4-3 and TRBJ2-7; 7 bases map to TRBD1. The CDR3 loop spans 16 amino acids. In germline, CDR1 is LGHNA, CDR2 YSLEER. V lost 0 bases, J lost 0 bases, and 5 bases stayed unmatched. CDR3 sequence: CASSQDRTGDSYEQYF. CDR3 in DNA: TGCGCCAGCAGCCAAGATCGAACAGGGGACTCCTACGAGCAGTACTTC.

V gene TRBV21-1 combines with J gene TRBJ1-5. TRBV21-1 is a listed pseudogene. The CDR3 length is 14 residues. The CDR3 is CASSRGESNQPQHF. The DNA for the CDR3 is TGTGCCAGCAGCCGAGGAGAGAGCAATCAGCCCCAGCATTTT.